This TCR beta chain was documented in a study of a mutant IDH1 vaccine in newly diagnosed glioma (dated by TCRdb to 2020 to 2023). Turning to the overall study: Patients received eight vaccinations in weeks 1, 3, 5, 7, 11, 15, 19 and 23, corresponding to visits V03 through V10. Vaccination began 4-6 weeks after radiotherapy alone, or alongside temozolomide cycles in the chemotherapy-containing groups. Of the 25 to 35 treated patients, approximately 60% were male and about 40% were female, and a mean age of 40.4 years was recorded. Before enrollment, most patients had been given radiochemotherapy with temozolomide as standard therapy, while the rest had received either radiotherapy alone or temozolomide alone. Peripheral blood was collected at six visits: V03 (baseline), V05, V07, V10, V12 and V13. For exploratory analyses, roughly 25 treated patients had longitudinal TCRB deep sequencing done wherever samples were available.

The investigation overall reported the following: PBMC samples for TCRB deep sequencing were selected based on availability. It was noted by the authors that analyses of patient blood samples could not be reproduced owing to sample limitations. Across multiple MHC alleles, vaccine-induced immune responses were seen in 90% to 95% of patients. No apparent relationship was observed between pseudoprogression and alterations in the top peripheral T cell clonotypes detected by TCRB sequencing.

Library preparation employed the immunoSEQ multiplex PCR assay. Rearranged TCR beta chain sequences were amplified with the hsTCRB Kit following the manufacturer's protocol. TCRB libraries were sequenced on an Illumina MiSeq. In the authors' own workflow: The kit vendor's proprietary platform handled demultiplexing, trimming and gene mapping. TCRdb took over this immuneACCESS table, retaining in-frame rearrangements with V and J assigned. Such tables are incomplete; in checked studies, under half of the missing clones stem from an unresolved V gene, and the remainder is unexplained. V and J calls and clone size are copied from that table; D and trimming were computed from the DNA. For this sample there are around 58,000 clones; 81% appear just once. Together, the top ten hold more than 3% of the sample. The time point label corresponds to: week 5, during vaccination. Each vaccine dose was 300 ug of a 20-mer mutant IDH1 peptide in Montanide, given subcutaneously with topical imiquimod. The donors had newly diagnosed IDH1-mutant astrocytomas of WHO grade 3 or 4 that showed loss of nuclear ATRX. The samples were drawn from NOA16, a multicentre, single-arm, open-label phase I trial in Germany that tested a mutant IDH1 peptide vaccine in humans for the first time. Genomic DNA for TCRB sequencing was isolated from EDTA blood with the DNeasy Blood and Tissue Kit.

With respect to this clone: This receptor's antigen is unknown. The record has no base qualities; no much larger clone is one base away.

The receptor was derived from a man aged 25 to 40 with glioma. The sample was PBMCs, taken from a glioma patient whose treatment included an IDH1 peptide vaccine.

The DNA reads TGTGCCATCAGTGAAAATAGACAGCCGAACACTGAAGCTTTCTTT. It codes for CAISENRQPNTEAFF. This sequence uses TRBV10-3 and TRBJ1-1; a weak D assignment points to TRBD1 (5 bases agree). CDR1 and CDR2 are drawn from the germline V gene: ENHRY, SYGVKD. From its cysteine to its phenylalanine, the CDR3 spans 15 amino acids. Just CDR3 DNA is preserved here, 45 bases in frame from base 1. Trimming costs V 3 bases and J 1 base, and their ends lie 12 bases apart.